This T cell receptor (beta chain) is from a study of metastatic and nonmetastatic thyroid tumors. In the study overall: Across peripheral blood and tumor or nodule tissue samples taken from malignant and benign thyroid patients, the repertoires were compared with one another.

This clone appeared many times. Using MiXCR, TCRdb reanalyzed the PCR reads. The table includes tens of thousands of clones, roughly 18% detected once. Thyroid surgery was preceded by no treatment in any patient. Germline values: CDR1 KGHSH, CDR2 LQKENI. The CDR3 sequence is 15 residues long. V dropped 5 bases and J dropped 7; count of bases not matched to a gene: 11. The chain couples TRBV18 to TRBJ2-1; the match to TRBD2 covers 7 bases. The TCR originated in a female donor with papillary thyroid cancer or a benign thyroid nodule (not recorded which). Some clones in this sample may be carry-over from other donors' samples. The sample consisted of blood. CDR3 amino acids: CASSSLGTIANEQFF. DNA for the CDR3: TGTGCCAGCTCATCCTTGGGGACTATCGCTAATGAGCAGTTCTTC. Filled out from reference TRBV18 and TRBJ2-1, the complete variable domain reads NAGVMQNPRHLVRRRGQEARLRCSPMKGHSHVYWYRQLPEEGLKFMVYLQKENIIDESGMPKERFSAEFPKEGPSILRIQQVVRGDSAAYFCASSSLGTIANEQFFGPGTRLTVL.